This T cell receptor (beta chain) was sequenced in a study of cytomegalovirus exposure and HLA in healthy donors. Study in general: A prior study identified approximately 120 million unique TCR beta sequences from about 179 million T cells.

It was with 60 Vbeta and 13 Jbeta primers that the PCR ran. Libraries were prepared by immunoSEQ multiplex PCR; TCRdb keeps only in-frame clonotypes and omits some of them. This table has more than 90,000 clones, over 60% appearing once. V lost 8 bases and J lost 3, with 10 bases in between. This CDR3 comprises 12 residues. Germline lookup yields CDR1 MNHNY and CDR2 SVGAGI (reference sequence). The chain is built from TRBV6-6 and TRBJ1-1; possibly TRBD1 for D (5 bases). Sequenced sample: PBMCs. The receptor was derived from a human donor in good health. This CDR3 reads CASGWGDTEAFF. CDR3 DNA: TGTGCCAGCGGGTGGGGGGACACTGAAGCTTTCTTT.